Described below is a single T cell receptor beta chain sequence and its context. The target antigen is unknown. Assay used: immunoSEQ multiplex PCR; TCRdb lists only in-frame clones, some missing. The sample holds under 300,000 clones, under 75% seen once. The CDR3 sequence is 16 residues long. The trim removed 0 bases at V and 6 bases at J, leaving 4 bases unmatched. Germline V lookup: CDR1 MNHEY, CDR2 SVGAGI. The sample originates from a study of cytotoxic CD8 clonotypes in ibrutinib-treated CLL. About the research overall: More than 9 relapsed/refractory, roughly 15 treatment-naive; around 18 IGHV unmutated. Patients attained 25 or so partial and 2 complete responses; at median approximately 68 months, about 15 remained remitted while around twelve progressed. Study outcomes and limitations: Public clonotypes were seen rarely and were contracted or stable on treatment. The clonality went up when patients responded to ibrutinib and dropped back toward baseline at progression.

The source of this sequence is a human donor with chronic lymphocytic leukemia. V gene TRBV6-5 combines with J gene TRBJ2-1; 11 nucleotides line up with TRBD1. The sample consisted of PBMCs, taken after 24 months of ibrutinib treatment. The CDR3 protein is CASSYSGDRGSNEQFF. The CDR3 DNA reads TGTGCCAGCAGTTACTCGGGGGACAGGGGGAGCAATGAGCAGTTCTTC.